This T cell receptor beta chain derives from a study of graft-versus-host responses after intestinal transplantation. Study at large: Recipients uniformly received anti-thymocyte globulin induction, followed by tacrolimus and steroids for 2 to 4 years.

A note on this clone: Its antigen is undetermined.

Trimming took 2 bases from V and 5 from J; bases not matched to a gene: 9. This CDR3 spans 17 amino acids. From germline, CDR1 is ENHRY and CDR2 SYGVKD. The repertoire was sequenced with immunoSEQ multiplex PCR; TCRdb's copy has only in-frame clones and lacks some. The table includes about 99,000 clones, about 90% detected once. The sequencing here drew on unstimulated CD4+ T cells sorted from spleen or lymph node cells, taken before intestinal transplant. V usage is TRBV10-3 and J usage is TRBJ2-3, with 11 bases identical to TRBD1. The receptor was derived from a human donor who received an intestinal transplant. The CDR3 spells CAISEPRTGGGGDTQYF. The CDR3 DNA follows: TGTGCCATCAGTGAGCCCCGGACAGGGGGCGGGGGAGATACGCAGTATTTT.